This T cell receptor (beta chain) was identified during a study of blood T cell repertoires in COVID-19. The Seattle patients joined while their infection was active and were tracked longitudinally afterward. Data came from immunoSEQ multiplex PCR; TCRdb stores just in-frame clones and leaves some out. This table holds some 310,000 clones, about nine tenths found once. Germline V CDR1 and CDR2: SNHLY, FYNNEI. V lost 4 bases, J lost 3 bases, and 5 bases stayed unmatched. The CDR3 sequence is 15 residues long. The chain recombines TRBV2 with TRBJ2-7; 11 bases map to TRBD2. The receptor's source is a woman between 25 and 40 years old with COVID-19, enrolled during active disease. The sample was peripheral blood. The CDR3 reads CASSGLTSGVYEQYF. The CDR3 DNA is TGTGCCAGCAGTGGATTGACTAGCGGGGTCTACGAGCAGTACTTC. Full variable domain (outside the CDR3, taken from reference TRBV2 and TRBJ2-7): EPEVTQTPSHQVTQMGQEVILRCVPISNHLYFYWYRQILGQKVEFLVSFYNNEISEKSEIFDDQFSVERPDGSNFTLKIRSTKLEDSAMYFCASSGLTSGVYEQYFGPGTRLTVT.